Described below is a single T cell receptor beta chain sequence and its context. Clones were read by immunoSEQ multiplex PCR, and TCRdb kept only the in-frame ones, dropping some. The table lists roughly 26,000 clones, around 82% of them singletons, with roughly 31% in the top ten. The record originates from a study of blood T cell repertoires in COVID-19. The receptor was isolated from a human donor in a cohort sampled during active COVID-19. The sample comprised peripheral blood.

The DNA of the CDR3 is TGTGCCAGCAGCTACCGGGACAGACCTTACGAGCAGTACTTC. Translation gives CASSYRDRPYEQYF. V and J are TRBV11-3 and TRBJ2-7; 7 positions agree with TRBD1. V trimming: 4 bases; J trimming: 4 bases; junction bases outside the gene matches: 7. CDR3 length: 14 residues. Per germline, CDR1 SGHNT and CDR2 YENEEA.